The clone carrying this T cell receptor (beta chain) was seen a single time. Its antigen is undetermined. The entry originates in a study of T cell responses to AZD1222 COVID-19 vaccine. Study-level points and caveats: The number of AZD1222 recipients seropositive at baseline was only six. Donors in the cohort were predominantly white British and more often female, and clonal diversity was possibly underestimated. Of spike-specific TCRs, nearly half reportedly target regions left unmutated in variants. Spike-wide vaccine-associated CD4 TCRs dominated at 160-218 and 743-854.

The V gene's germline CDR1 is MNHEY and CDR2 SVGAGI. V was trimmed by 5 bases and J by 8 bases, leaving 12 bases between them. The CDR3 spans 13 residues. Profiled with immunoSEQ multiplex PCR; TCRdb holds only in-frame clones, not every one. The sample holds around 84,000 clones, 70% to 90% seen once. This specimen was peripheral blood, taken 28 days after the second AZD1222 dose. The sequence derives from an adult who received the AZD1222 COVID-19 vaccine. This rearrangement joins TRBV6-5 to TRBJ1-4; D unclear. The CDR3 reads CASSPTLREKLFF. CDR3 nucleotides: TGTGCCAGCAGTCCGACCCTGAGAGAAAAACTGTTTTTT.